The 14 T cell receptor beta chains reported below all come from one sample, sequenced in a study of T-cell reconstitution after alpha-beta-depleted transplantation in children. Unique molecular identifiers tagged the TCRbeta library. One entry per CDR3 protein results from TCRdb running MiXCR on the PCR reads. The sample has hundreds of thousands of distinct CDR3 sequences, approximately 11% seen once. This specimen was PBMCs, taken before TCRalphabeta/CD19-depleted stem cell transplant. The receptors were sampled from a child in the first two years of life with acute myeloid leukemia, due to receive a stem cell transplant.

This clonotype was seen a handful of times. The V gene is TRBV5-1, the J gene TRBJ2-1; 7 nucleotides match TRBD2. Trimming removed 4 bases from V and 0 bases from J; junction bases left unmatched: 7. The CDR3 extends over 16 amino acids. Germline loops: CDR1 SGHRS, CDR2 YFSETQ. CDR3 bases: TGCGCCAGCAGCGCGGGGGACGGAAGCTCCTACAATGAGCAGTTCTTC. As protein: CASSAGDGSSYNEQFF.

Regarding this clonotype: This may arise from a read error, as a much more abundant clone is one base away. The chain employs TRBV7-2 and TRBJ1-6; a possible D gene is TRBD1 (5 bases). The ends were cut back, 2 bases at V and 7 bases at J, with 15 bases in the middle. CDR1 is SGHTA and CDR2 is FQGNSA in the germline V gene. The CDR3 loop spans 16 amino acids. As DNA, the CDR3 is TGTGCCAGCAGCTTATTAGCGGGGGTCCGGAATTCACCCCTCCACTTT. It yields the protein CASSLLAGVRNSPLHF.

This clonotype was seen ten or more times. The CDR3 DNA follows: TGTGCCAGCAGCCCCCTTGGCTCTGGGGCCAACGTCCTGACTTTC. Protein: CASSPLGSGANVLTF. The rearrangement links TRBV11-2 to TRBJ2-6; no clear D gene. Trimming stripped 5 bases from V and 0 bases from J, with 8 bases between. The V gene's germline CDR1 is SGHAT and CDR2 FQNNGV. The CDR3 runs 15 residues.

The rearrangement uses TRBV10-3 and TRBJ2-6, with D perhaps matching TRBD2 (5 bases). This CDR3 contains 15 residues. Germline values: CDR1 ENHRY, CDR2 SYGVKD. V was cut by 8 bases and J by 2 bases, with 13 bases left in between. In nucleotides, the CDR3 is TGTGCCATCTCAGTCGGGGAGCCTGGGGCCAACGTCCTGACTTTC. The encoded protein is CAISVGEPGANVLTF.

This clonotype came up many times. The chain recombines TRBV5-1 with TRBJ2-7; D not certain. The germline CDR1 and CDR2 sequences are SGHRS and YFSETQ. The CDR3 covers 13 residues. V lost 0 bases, J lost 0 bases, and 4 bases lay in between. The CDR3 DNA is TGCGCCAGCAGCTTGGACGGCTCCTACGAGCAGTACTTC. It translates to CASSLDGSYEQYF.

In this sample, this clonotype turned up a few times. The rearrangement uses TRBV5-1 and TRBJ2-5, with D unclear. Trimming stripped 0 bases from V and 5 bases from J, with 11 bases between. The germline CDR1 and CDR2 sequences are SGHRS and YFSETQ. The CDR3 spans 14 residues. CDR3: CASSLDAIGETQYF. As DNA, the CDR3 is TGCGCCAGCAGCTTGGATGCGATCGGGGAGACCCAGTACTTC.

A note on this clonotype: Its ends do not fully match the called genes, so a read error is possible. This chain links TRBV5-1 with TRBJ1-2; D gene uncertain. Germline CDR1 and CDR2: SGHRS and YFSETQ. This CDR3 contains 14 residues. The CDR3 sequence is CDSSLGEGLYGYTF. DNA of the CDR3: TGCGACAGCAGCTTGGGCGAGGGCCTCTATGGCTACACCTTC.

A remark on this clonotype: Given a much more abundant clone one base away, this may be a read error. The chain employs TRBV15 and TRBJ2-6, with D perhaps assigned TRBD1 or TRBD2 (5 bases each). CDR1 LNHNV and CDR2 YYDKDF come from the germline V gene (reference sequence). The length of the CDR3 is 15 residues. The CDR3 DNA is TGTGCCGCCAGCCGAGGGGACCCTGGGGCCAACGTCCTGACTTTC. Its translation: CAASRGDPGANVLTF.

The genes are TRBV7-2 and TRBJ1-5; D remains unclear. Germline CDR1 and CDR2: SGHTA and FQGNSA. Trimming removed 5 bases from V and 4 bases from J, with 6 bases in between. The CDR3 extends over 12 amino acids. CDR3 sequence: CASSDYNQPQHF. DNA of the CDR3: TGTGCCAGCAGCGATTATAATCAGCCCCAGCATTTT. The complete variable domain, with remaining parts taken from reference TRBV7-2 and TRBJ1-5, reads GAGVSQSPSNKVTEKGKDVELRCDPISGHTALYWYRQSLGQGLEFLIYFQGNSAPDKSGLPSDRFSAERTGGSVSTLTIQRTQQEDSAVYLCASSDYNQPQHFGDGTRLSIL.

This clonotype occurred many times. This sequence joins TRBV12-3 or TRBV12-4 and TRBJ1-2, with D unresolved. The CDR3 consists of 12 residues. V was trimmed by 5 bases and J by 7 bases, leaving 11 bases between them. The DNA for the CDR3 is TGTGCCAGCAGTCCCTTCCCCGGTGGCTACACCTTC. This translates into CASSPFPGGYTF.

In its sample, this clonotype was seen many times. This chain links TRBV3-1 with TRBJ2-1, with TRBD2 matching 9 bases. The CDR3 has 15 amino acids. After removal of 4 bases from V and 8 bases from J, the junction contained 9 bases not matched to a gene. Germline V gene lookup returns CDR1 LGHDT and CDR2 YNNKEL (reference sequence). CDR3 in DNA: TGTGCCAGCAGCCCCATAGCGGGGGTGCACTATGAGCAGTTCTTC. Its translation: CASSPIAGVHYEQFF.

This clonotype has ten or more counts. The chain has TRBV7-2 and TRBJ2-7; 11 positions agree with TRBD1. The CDR3 is made up of 14 amino acids. V was pared by 5 bases and J by 3 bases, with 3 bases of the junction left unmatched. CDR1 SGHTA and CDR2 FQGNSA come from the germline V gene. CDR3 sequence reads: CASSQDRGLYEQYF. The CDR3 DNA reads as TGTGCCAGCAGCCAGGACAGGGGGCTCTACGAGCAGTACTTC. The full variable domain, with the rest looked up from reference TRBV7-2 and TRBJ2-7, is GAGVSQSPSNKVTEKGKDVELRCDPISGHTALYWYRQSLGQGLEFLIYFQGNSAPDKSGLPSDRFSAERTGGSVSTLTIQRTQQEDSAVYLCASSQDRGLYEQYFGPGTRLTVT.

This clonotype was seen many times. V is TRBV7-2 and J is TRBJ2-7, with a weak D call TRBD2 (6 bases). Per the germline V gene, CDR1 is SGHTA and CDR2 is FQGNSA. Trimming removed 5 bases at V and 6 bases at J, with 17 bases between. The CDR3 has 14 residues. The CDR3 loop is CASSTGLRLGEQYF. The CDR3 nucleotides are TGTGCCAGCAGCACCGGACTAAGGTTGGGCGAGCAGTACTTC.

In its sample, this clonotype was seen a few times. V and J are TRBV11-2 and TRBJ2-2; tentative D call: TRBD2 (5 bases). This CDR3 has 16 amino acids. With 2 bases removed from V and 3 bases from J, the gap between germline ends came to 13 bases. CDR1 is SGHAT and CDR2 is FQNNGV in the germline V gene. CDR3 bases: TGTGCCAGCAGCTTAATGTCTCTGGACTACACCGGGGAGCTGTTTTTT. This codes for CASSLMSLDYTGELFF.